Detailed here is one TCR beta chain. PCR used 60 Vbeta primers and 13 Jbeta primers. The assay was immunoSEQ multiplex PCR, and TCRdb's table has in-frame clones only and misses some. The listing records around 50,000 clones. This record comes from a study of cytomegalovirus exposure and HLA in healthy donors. The wider study: Earlier, almost 120 million unique TCR beta sequences were recovered from about 200 million T cells by an analysis. Caucasian-associated ancestry cluster membership applied to about 83% of some 400 genotyped donors.

This clonotype was sampled from a woman aged 40 to 50 in good health and CMV-seronegative. Source material: PBMCs.

The DNA of the CDR3 is TGCGCCAGCAGCACCTTTCCGGGACAGGGTGATTACGAGCAGTACTTC. This gives the protein CASSTFPGQGDYEQYF. The chain employs TRBV5-1 and TRBJ2-7; 9 bases fit TRBD1. CDR1 and CDR2 from the germline V gene are SGHRS and YFSETQ. This CDR3 has 16 amino acids. Trimming removed 4 bases from V and 4 bases from J; junction bases left unmatched: 12.